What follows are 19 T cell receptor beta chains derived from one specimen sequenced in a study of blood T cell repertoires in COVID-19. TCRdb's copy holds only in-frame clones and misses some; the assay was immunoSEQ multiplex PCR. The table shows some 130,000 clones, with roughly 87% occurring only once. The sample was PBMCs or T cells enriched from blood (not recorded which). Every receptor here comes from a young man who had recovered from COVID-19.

The CDR3 DNA is TGTGCCAGCAGTCCAAGGGGTCAGCATGAGCAGTTCTTC. It specifies CASSPRGQHEQFF. The chain couples TRBV5-4 to TRBJ2-1; D perhaps matches TRBD1 (5 bases). Germline values: CDR1 SGHNT, CDR2 YYREEE (reference sequence). Trimming removed 5 bases at V and 8 bases at J, with 14 bases between. The CDR3 has 13 amino acids.

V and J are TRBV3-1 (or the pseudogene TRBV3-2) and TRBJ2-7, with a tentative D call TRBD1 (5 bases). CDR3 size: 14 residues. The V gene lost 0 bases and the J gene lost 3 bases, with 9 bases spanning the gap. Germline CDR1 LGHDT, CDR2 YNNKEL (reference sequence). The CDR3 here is CASSQDPGRYEQYF. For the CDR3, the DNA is TGTGCCAGCAGCCAAGACCCAGGGCGCTACGAGCAGTACTTC.

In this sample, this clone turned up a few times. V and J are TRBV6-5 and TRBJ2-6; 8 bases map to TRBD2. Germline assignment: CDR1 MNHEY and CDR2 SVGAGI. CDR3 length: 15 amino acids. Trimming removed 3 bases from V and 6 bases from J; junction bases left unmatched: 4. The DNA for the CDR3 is TGTGCCAGCAGTTATGCGGGAGGCATGGCCAACGTCCTGACTTTC. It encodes CASSYAGGMANVLTF.

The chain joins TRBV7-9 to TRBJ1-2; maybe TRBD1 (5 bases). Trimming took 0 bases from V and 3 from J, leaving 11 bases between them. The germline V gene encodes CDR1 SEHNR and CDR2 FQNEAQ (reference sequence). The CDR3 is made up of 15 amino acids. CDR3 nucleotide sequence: TGTGCCAGCAGCTTAGCTGGGGGGAGCGACTATGGCTACACCTTC. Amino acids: CASSLAGGSDYGYTF.

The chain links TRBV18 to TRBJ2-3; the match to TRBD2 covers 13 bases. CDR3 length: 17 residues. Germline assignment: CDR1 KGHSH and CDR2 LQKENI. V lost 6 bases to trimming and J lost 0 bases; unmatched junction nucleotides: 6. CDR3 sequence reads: CASSRATSGGSTDTQYF. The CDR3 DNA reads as TGTGCCAGCTCGCGGGCGACTAGCGGGGGGAGCACAGATACGCAGTATTTT.

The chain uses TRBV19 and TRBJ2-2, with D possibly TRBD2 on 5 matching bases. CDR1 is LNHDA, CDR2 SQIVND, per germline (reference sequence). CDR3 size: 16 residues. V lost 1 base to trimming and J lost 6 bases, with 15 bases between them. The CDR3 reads CASSIARGSHPGELFF. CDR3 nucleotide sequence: TGTGCCAGTAGTATAGCTAGAGGGAGCCACCCCGGGGAGCTGTTTTTT.

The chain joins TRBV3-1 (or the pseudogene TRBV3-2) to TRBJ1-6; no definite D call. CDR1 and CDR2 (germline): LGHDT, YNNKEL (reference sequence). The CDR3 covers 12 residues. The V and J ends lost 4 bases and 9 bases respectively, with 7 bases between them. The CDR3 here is CASSPGFSPLHF. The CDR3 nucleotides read TGTGCCAGCAGCCCAGGATTTTCACCCCTCCACTTT.

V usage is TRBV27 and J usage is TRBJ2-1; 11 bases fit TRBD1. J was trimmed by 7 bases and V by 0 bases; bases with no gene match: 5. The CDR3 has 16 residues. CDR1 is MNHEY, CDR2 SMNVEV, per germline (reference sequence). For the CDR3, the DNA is TGTGCCAGCAGTTTATCTGGGACAGGGGGTTGGAATGAGCAGTTCTTC. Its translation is CASSLSGTGGWNEQFF.

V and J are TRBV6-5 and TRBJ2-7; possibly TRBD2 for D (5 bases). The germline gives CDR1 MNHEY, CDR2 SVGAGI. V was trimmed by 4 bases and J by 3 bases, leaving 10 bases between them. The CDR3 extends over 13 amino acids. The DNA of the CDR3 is TGTGCCAGCAGTTCCTTGGACTTCTACGAGCAGTACTTC. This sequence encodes CASSSLDFYEQYF.

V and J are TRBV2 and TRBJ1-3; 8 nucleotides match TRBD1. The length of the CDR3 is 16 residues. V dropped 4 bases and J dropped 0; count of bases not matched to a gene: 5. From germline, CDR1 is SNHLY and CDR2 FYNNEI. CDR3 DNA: TGTGCCAGCAGTGTGACAGGGGTTCACTCTGGAAACACCATATATTTT. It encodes CASSVTGVHSGNTIYF. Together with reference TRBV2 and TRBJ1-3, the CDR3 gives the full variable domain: EPEVTQTPSHQVTQMGQEVILRCVPISNHLYFYWYRQILGQKVEFLVSFYNNEISEKSEIFDDQFSVERPDGSNFTLKIRSTKLEDSAMYFCASSVTGVHSGNTIYFGEGSWLTVV.

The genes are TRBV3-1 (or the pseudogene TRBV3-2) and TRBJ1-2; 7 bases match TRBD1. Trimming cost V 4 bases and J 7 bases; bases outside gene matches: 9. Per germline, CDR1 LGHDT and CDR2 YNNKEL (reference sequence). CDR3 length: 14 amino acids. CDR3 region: CASSPSEGAAGYTF. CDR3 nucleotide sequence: TGTGCCAGCAGCCCTTCGGAGGGGGCGGCTGGCTACACCTTC.

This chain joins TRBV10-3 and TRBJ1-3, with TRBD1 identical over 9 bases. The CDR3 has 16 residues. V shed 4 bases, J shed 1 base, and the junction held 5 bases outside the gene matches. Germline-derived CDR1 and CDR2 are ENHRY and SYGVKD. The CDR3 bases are TGTGCCATCAGTGCGGGACAGGGACTATCTGGAAACACCATATATTTT. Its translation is CAISAGQGLSGNTIYF.

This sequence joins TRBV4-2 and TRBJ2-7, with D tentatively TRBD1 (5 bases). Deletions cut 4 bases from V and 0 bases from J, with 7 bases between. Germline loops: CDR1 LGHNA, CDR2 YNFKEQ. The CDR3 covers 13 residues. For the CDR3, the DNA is TGTGCCAGCAGCCCTGACAGCTCCTACGAGCAGTACTTC. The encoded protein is CASSPDSSYEQYF.

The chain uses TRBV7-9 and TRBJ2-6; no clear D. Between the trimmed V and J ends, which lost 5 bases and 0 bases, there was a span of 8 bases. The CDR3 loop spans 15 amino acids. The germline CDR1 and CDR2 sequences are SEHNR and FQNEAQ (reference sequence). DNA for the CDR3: TGTGCCAGCAGCCCAGTTATCTCTGGGGCCAACGTCCTGACTTTC. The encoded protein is CASSPVISGANVLTF.

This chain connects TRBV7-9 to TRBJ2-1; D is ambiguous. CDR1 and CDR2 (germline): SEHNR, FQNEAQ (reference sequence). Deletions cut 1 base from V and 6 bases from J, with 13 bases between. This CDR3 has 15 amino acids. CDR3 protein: CASSLESYSGNEQFF. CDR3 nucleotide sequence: TGTGCCAGCAGCTTAGAGTCCTACTCGGGCAATGAGCAGTTCTTC.

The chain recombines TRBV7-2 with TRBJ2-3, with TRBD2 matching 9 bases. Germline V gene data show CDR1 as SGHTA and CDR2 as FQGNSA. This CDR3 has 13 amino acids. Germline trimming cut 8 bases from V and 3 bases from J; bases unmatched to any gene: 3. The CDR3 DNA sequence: TGTGCCAGCGGCGCGGGAGGGACAGATACGCAGTATTTT. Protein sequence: CASGAGGTDTQYF.

The CDR3 coding sequence is TGTGCCAGCCGACGCGGGACAGGAGGCAATCAGCCCCAGCATTTT. This gives the protein CASRRGTGGNQPQHF. V is TRBV6-5 and J is TRBJ1-5, with TRBD1 matching 8 bases. The CDR3 is made up of 15 amino acids. Germline assignment: CDR1 MNHEY and CDR2 SVGAGI. With 8 bases clipped from V and 2 bases from J, the junction kept 8 bases outside the gene matches.

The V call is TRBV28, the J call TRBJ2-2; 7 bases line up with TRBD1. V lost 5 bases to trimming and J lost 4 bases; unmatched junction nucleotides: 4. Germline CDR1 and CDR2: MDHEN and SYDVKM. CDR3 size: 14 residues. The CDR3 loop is CASSKQGFTGELFF. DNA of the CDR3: TGTGCCAGCAGTAAACAGGGGTTCACCGGGGAGCTGTTTTTT.

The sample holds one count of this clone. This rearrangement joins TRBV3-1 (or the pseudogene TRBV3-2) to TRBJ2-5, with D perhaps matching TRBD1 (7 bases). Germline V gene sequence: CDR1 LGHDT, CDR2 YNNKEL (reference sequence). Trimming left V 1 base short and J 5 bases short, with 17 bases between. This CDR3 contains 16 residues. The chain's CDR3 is CASSQGPRGAKETQYF. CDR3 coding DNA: TGTGCCAGCAGCCAAGGTCCCAGGGGGGCCAAGGAGACCCAGTACTTC.